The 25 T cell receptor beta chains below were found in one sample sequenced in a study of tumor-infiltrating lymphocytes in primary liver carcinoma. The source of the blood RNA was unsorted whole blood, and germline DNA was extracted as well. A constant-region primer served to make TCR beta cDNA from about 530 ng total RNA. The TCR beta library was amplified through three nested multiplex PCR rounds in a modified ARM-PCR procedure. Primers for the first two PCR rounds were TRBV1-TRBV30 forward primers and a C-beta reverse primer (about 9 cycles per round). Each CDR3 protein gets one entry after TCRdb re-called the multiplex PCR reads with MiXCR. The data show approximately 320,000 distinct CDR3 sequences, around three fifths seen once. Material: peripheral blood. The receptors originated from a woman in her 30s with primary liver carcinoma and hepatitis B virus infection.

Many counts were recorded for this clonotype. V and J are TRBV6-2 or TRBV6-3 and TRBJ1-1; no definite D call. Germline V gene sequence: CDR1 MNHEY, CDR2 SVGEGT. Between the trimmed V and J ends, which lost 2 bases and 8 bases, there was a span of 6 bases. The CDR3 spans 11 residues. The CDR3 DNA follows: TGTGCCAGCAGTTACCCGGACGAAGCTTTCTTT. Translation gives CASSYPDEAFF.

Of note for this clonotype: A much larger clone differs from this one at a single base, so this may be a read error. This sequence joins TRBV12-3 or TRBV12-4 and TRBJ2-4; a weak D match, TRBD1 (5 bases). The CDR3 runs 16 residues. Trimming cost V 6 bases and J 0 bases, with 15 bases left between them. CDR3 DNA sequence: TGTGCCAGCAGCCCTAGACAGAGAGAAGCCAAAAACATTCAGTACTTC. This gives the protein CASSPRQREAKNIQYF.

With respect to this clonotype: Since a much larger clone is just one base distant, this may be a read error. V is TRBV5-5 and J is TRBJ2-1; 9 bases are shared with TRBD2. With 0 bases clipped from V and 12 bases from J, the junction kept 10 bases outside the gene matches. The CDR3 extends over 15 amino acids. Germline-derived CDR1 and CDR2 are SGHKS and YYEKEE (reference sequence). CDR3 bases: TGTGCCAGCAGCTTGGGGCGGGAGGGGCAGTATGGGCAGTTCTTC. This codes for CASSLGREGQYGQFF.

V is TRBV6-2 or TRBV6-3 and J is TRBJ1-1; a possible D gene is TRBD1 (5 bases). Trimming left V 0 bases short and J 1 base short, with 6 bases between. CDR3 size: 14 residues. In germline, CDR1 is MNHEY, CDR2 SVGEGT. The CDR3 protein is CASSYSTANTEAFF. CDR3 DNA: TGTGCCAGCAGTTACTCGACAGCGAACACTGAAGCTTTCTTT.

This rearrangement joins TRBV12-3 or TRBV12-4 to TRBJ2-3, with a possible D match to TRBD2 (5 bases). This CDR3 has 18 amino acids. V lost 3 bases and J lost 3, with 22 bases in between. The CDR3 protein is CASSFGLFGEWKTDTQYF. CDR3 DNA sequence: TGTGCCAGCAGTTTTGGACTGTTTGGGGAGTGGAAGACAGATACGCAGTATTTT.

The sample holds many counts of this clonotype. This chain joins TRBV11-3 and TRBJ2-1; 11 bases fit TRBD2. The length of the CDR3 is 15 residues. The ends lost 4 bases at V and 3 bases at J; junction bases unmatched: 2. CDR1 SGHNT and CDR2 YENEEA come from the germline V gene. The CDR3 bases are TGTGCCAGCAGCTCGGGACTAGCGGTCTACAATGAGCAGTTCTTC. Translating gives CASSSGLAVYNEQFF. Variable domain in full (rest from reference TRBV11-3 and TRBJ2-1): EAGVVQSPRYKIIEKKQPVAFWCNPISGHNTLYWYLQNLGQGPELLIRYENEEAVDDSQLPKDRFSAERLKGVDSTLKIQPAELGDSAVYLCASSSGLAVYNEQFFGPGTRLTVL.

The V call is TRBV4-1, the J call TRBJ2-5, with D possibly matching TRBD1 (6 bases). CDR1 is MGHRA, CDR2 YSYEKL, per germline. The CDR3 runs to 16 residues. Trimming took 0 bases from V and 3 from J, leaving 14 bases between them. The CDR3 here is CASSQEEYRAEETQYF. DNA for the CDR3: TGCGCCAGCAGCCAAGAGGAATACAGGGCTGAAGAGACCCAGTACTTC.

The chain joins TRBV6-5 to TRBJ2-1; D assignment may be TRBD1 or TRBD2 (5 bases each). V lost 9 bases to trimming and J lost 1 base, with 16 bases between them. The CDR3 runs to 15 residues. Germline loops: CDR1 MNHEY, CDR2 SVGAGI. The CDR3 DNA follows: TGTGCCAGTAGCGAAAGGGACGCTTCCTACAATGAGCAGTTCTTC. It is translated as CASSERDASYNEQFF.

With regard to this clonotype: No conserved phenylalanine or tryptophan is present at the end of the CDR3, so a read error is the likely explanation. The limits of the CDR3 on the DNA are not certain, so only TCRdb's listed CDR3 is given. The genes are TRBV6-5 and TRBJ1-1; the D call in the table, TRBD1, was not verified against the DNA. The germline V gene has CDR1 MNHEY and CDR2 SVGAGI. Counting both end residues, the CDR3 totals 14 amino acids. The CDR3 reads CASRSRGRGTETFC.

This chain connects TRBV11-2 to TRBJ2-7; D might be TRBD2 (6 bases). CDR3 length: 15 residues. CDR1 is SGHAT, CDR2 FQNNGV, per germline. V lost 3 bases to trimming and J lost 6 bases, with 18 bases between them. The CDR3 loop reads CASSFGAGPGGEQYF. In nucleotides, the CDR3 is TGTGCCAGCAGCTTCGGGGCGGGACCAGGTGGCGAGCAGTACTTC.

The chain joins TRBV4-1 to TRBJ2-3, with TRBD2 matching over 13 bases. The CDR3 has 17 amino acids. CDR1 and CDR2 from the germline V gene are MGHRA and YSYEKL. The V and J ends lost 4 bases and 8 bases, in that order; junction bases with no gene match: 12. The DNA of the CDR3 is TGCGCCAGCAGCCGAGAACTAGCGGGAGGGAGTAGAGGTACGCAGTATTTT. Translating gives CASSRELAGGSRGTQYF.

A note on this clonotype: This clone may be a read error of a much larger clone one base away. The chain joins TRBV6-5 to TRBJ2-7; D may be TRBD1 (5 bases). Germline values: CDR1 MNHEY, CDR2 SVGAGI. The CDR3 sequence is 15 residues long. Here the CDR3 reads CAGSTRQRSSYEQYF. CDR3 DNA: TGTGCCGGCAGTACCCGACAGCGTAGCTCCTACGAGCAGTACTTC.

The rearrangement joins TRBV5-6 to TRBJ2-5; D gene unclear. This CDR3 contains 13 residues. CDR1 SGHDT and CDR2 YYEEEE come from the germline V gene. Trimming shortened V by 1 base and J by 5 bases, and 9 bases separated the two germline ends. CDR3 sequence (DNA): TGTGCCAGCAGCTTGTTTATTGGTGAGACCCAGTACTTC. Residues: CASSLFIGETQYF.

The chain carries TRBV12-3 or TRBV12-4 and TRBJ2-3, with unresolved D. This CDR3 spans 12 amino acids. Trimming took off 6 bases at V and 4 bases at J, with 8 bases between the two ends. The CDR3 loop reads CASRLNADTQYF. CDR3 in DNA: TGTGCCAGCAGACTTAACGCAGATACGCAGTATTTT.

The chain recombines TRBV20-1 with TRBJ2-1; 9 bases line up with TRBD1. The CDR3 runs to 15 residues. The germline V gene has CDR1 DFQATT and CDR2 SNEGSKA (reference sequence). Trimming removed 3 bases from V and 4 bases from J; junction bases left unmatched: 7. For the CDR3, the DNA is TGCAGTGCTAGTACGAGGGGACAGGGATACAATGAGCAGTTCTTC. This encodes CSASTRGQGYNEQFF.

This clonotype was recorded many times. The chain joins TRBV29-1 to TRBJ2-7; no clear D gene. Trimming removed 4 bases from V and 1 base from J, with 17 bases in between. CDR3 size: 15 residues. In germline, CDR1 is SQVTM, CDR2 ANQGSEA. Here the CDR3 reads CSVASGRTFSYEQYF. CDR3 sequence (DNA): TGCAGCGTTGCTTCCGGCAGAACCTTTTCCTACGAGCAGTACTTC.

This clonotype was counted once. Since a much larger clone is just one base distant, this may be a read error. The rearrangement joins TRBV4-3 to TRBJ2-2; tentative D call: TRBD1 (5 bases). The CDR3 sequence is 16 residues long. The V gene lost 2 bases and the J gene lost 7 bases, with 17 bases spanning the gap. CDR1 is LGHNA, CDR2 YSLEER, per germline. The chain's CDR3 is CASSQSPTVGDGELFF. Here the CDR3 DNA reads TGCGCCAGCAGCCAATCCCCGACAGTAGGCGACGGGGAGCTGTTTTTT.

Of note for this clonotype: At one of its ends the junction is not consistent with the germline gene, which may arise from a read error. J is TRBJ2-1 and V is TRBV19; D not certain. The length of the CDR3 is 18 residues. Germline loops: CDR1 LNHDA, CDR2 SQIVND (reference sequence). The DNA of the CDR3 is TGTGCCAGTAGTGTCACGAAGGGCCGGGTAAGTTCCTACAATGGGCAGTTCTTC. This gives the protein CASSVTKGRVSSYNGQFF. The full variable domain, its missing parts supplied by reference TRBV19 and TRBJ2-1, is DGGITQSPKYLFRKEGQNVTLSCEQNLNHDAMYWYRQDPGQGLRLIYYSQIVNDFQKGDIAEGYSVSREKKESFPLTVTSAQKNPTAFYLCASSVTKGRVSSYNGQFFGPGTRLTVL.

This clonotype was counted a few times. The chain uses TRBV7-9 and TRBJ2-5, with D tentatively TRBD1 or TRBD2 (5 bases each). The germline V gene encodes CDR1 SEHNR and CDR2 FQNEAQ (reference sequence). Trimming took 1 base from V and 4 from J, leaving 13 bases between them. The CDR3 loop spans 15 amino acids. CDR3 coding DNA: TGTGCCAGCAGCTTAGATTGGGGGATCTTAGAGACCCAGTACTTC. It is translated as CASSLDWGILETQYF. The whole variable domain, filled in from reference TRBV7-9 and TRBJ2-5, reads DTGVSQNPRHKITKRGQNVTFRCDPISEHNRLYWYRQTLGQGPEFLTYFQNEAQLEKSRLLSDRFSAERPKGSFSTLEIQRTEQGDSAMYLCASSLDWGILETQYFGPGTRLLVL.

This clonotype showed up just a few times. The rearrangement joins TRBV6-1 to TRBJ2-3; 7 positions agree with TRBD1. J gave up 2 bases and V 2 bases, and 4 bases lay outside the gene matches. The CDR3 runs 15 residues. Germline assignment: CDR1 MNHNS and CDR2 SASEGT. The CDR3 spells CASSEWGTDTDTQYF. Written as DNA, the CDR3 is TGTGCCAGCAGTGAATGGGGGACAGACACAGATACGCAGTATTTT.

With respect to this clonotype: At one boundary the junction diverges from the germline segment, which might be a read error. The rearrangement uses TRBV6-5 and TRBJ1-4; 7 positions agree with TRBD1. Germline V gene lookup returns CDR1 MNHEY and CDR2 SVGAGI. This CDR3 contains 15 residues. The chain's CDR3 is CAGSYGRGGNEKLFF. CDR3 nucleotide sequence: TGTGCCGGCAGTTACGGCAGGGGGGGGAATGAAAAACTGTTTTTT.

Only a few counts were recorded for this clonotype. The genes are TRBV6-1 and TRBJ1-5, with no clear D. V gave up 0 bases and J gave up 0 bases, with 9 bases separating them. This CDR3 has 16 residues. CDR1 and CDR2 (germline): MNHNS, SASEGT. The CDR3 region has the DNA TGTGCCAGCAGTGAAGCTACTGGATTTAGCAATCAGCCCCAGCATTTT. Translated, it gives CASSEATGFSNQPQHF.

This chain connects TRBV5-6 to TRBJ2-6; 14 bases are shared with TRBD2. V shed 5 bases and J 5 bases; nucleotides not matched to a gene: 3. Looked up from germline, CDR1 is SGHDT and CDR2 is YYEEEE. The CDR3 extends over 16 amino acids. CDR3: CASRRTSGGRANVLTF. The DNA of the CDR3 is TGTGCCAGCAGACGGACTAGCGGGGGGCGGGCCAACGTCCTGACTTTC. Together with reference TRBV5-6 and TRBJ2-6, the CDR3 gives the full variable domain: DAGVTQSPTHLIKTRGQQVTLRCSPKSGHDTVSWYQQALGQGPQFIFQYYEEEERQRGNFPDRFSGHQFPNYSSELNVNALLLGDSALYLCASRRTSGGRANVLTFGAGSRLTVL.

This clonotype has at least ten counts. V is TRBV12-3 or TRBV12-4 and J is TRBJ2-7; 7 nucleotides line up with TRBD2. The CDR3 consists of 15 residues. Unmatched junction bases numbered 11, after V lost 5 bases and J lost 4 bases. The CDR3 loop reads CASSPPAGPYYEQYF. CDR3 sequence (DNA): TGTGCCAGCAGTCCGCCAGCGGGACCTTATTACGAGCAGTACTTC.

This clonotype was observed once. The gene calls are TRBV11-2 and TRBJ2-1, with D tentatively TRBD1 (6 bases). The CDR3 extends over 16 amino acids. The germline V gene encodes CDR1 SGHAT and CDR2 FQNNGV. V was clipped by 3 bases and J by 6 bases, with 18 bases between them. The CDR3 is CASSFTRGIVLNEQFF. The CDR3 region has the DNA TGTGCCAGCAGCTTTACTAGGGGGATAGTCCTCAATGAGCAGTTCTTC.